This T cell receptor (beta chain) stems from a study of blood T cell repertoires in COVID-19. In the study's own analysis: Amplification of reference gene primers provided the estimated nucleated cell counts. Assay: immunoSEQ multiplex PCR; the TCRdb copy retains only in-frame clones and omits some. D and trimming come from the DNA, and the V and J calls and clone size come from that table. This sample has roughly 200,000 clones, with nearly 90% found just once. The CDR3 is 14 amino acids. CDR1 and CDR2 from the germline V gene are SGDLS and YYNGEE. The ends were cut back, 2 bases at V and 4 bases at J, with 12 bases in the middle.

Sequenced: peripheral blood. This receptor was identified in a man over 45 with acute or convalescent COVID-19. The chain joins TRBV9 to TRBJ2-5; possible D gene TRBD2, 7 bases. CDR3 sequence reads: CASSVGGGAETQYF. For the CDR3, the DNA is TGTGCCAGCAGCGTTGGGGGGGGCGCAGAGACCCAGTACTTC.